Listed below are T cell receptor beta chains from one sample, sequenced in a study of T cell repertoires in cytomegalovirus infection. One entry per CDR3 protein, called by TCRdb with MiXCR from the reads. The sample consists of 250,000 or so distinct CDR3 sequences, 8% to 9.5% of them appearing once. The specimen was PBMCs. These receptors originate from a human donor in good health (CMV status not recorded). Some clones in this sample may be carry-over from other donors' samples. Both conserved end residues are trimmed from each CDR3.

V	J	CDR3
TRBV25-1	TRBJ2-4	ASKRIADWRKNIQY
TRBV7-2	TRBJ1-5	ASSPRPFTNQPQH
TRBV19	TRBJ2-7	ASSIGTGGIYEQY
TRBV11-2	TRBJ1-2	ASSPAQFNYGYT
TRBV7-6	TRBJ2-7	ASSLARRDEQY
TRBV29-1	TRBJ1-1	SVGGRLNTEAF
TRBV6-2/TRBV6-3	TRBJ1-2	ASSYSGQTDGYT
TRBV19	TRBJ1-3	ASSIGGPGNTIY
TRBV12-3/TRBV12-4	TRBJ2-7	ASSERTGKQY
TRBV7-6	TRBJ2-1	ASSLAGGRNEQF
TRBV20-1	TRBJ1-5	SASIGGRQPQH
TRBV12-3/TRBV12-4	TRBJ2-1	ASSLARVSYNEQF
TRBV7-8	TRBJ1-5	ASSLGSRDSGNQPQH
TRBV6-5	TRBJ2-3	ASSYEVADTQY
TRBV5-1	TRBJ2-7	ASSLGTDPYEQY
TRBV19	TRBJ1-5	ASSILTQGNQPQH
TRBV9	TRBJ2-7	ASSGRDNNYEQY
TRBV6-2/TRBV6-3	TRBJ2-3	ASSGLGGTTN
TRBV7-6	TRBJ2-1	ASSLMRGGNEQF
TRBV7-2	TRBJ2-4	ASSVNPGQGKGNIQY
TRBV19	TRBJ2-5	ASSILGGQGGAQY
TRBV3-1	TRBJ1-1	ASSPPRSATEAF
TRBV7-2	TRBJ1-2	ASTAQGSRDYGYT
TRBV7-2	TRBJ2-1	ASRQWAGGRNEQF
TRBV5-1	TRBJ2-7	ASSLEWTGSYEQY
TRBV7-8	TRBJ1-5	ASSLNVNQPQH
TRBV5-1	TRBJ2-2	ASSWTGTANTGELF
TRBV7-2	TRBJ1-6	ASSPRTGISYNSPLH
TRBV20-1	TRBJ2-3	SVKGGKGPDTQY
TRBV6-2/TRBV6-3	TRBJ1-1	ASSRNRGVGPEAF
TRBV6-1	TRBJ2-1	ASSAQRGGGLEQF
TRBV7-8	TRBJ1-1	ASSLVGQGRFEDTEAF
TRBV7-2	TRBJ2-1	ASSLNLEQF
TRBV2	TRBJ1-1	ASSPEATMNTEAF
TRBV12-3/TRBV12-4	TRBJ2-4	ASTNHGTERPLAKNIQY
TRBV7-9	TRBJ2-7	ASSFWSGVDEQY
TRBV7-2	TRBJ2-5	ASSPMSGTSGQETQY
TRBV7-2	TRBJ1-2	ASSLTSDSENEGYT
TRBV2	TRBJ2-2	ASTATGVYTGELF
TRBV11-3	TRBJ1-1	ASSSQNTEAF
TRBV12-3/TRBV12-4	TRBJ2-2	ASSLASLFSGELF
TRBV7-8	TRBJ2-3	ASSLKFGADTQY
TRBV28	TRBJ1-5	ASSLDRPSNQPQH
TRBV7-8	TRBJ1-5	ASSTGLTGSTQH
TRBV11-3	TRBJ2-3	ASSPTRGPSPDTQY
TRBV19	TRBJ1-2	ASSIRDSSNYGYT
TRBV24-1	TRBJ2-5	ATSDLGTGPKGETQY
TRBV12-3/TRBV12-4	TRBJ1-5	ASSLARAAQH
TRBV7-8	TRBJ2-7	ASSLEGGRYEQY
TRBV7-2	TRBJ1-5	ASSLAQGAFSNQPQH
TRBV12-3/TRBV12-4	TRBJ1-5	ASRWAGGRGGNQPQH
TRBV20-1	TRBJ2-3	SAKGPPPDTQY
TRBV6-2/TRBV6-3	TRBJ2-3	ASRPPKRDTQY
TRBV7-9	TRBJ2-5	ASSYSGGSKETQY